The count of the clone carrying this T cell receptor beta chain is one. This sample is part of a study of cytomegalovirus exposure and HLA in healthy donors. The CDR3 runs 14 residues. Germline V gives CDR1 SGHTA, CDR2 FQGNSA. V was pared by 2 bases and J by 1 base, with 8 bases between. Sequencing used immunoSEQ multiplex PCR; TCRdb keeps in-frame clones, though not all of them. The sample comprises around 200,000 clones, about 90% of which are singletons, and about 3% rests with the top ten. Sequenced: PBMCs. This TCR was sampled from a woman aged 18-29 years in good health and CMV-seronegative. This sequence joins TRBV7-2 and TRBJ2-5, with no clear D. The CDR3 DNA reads TGTGCCAGCAGCTTATTCAGGCTCCAAGAGACCCAGTACTTC. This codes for CASSLFRLQETQYF.